One TCR beta chain is described in this entry. Its matching antigen is unknown. This record comes from a study of monozygotic twins with inflammatory bowel disease. Study outcomes and limitations: Immunosuppressive treatments differing between patients may have added repertoire variability.

Germline CDR1 is SGHRS and CDR2 is YFSETQ. The CDR3 totals 15 residues. TCRdb re-analyzed the 5' RACE reads; it lists each CDR3 protein once, without DNA. Its table lists under 130,000 distinct CDR3 sequences. Sample: blood. The chain couples TRBV5-1 to TRBJ1-5; checking the TCRdb D call of TRBD1 is not possible without DNA. The sequence was obtained from a human donor with ulcerative colitis or Crohn's disease, or a healthy co-twin of an affected twin (not recorded which). CDR3 in amino acids: CASSPENRLGQPQHF.